This T cell receptor beta chain is from a study of T cell repertoires in cytomegalovirus infection. Study at large: Shared public TCR beta signatures pointed to both CMV infection and a matching HLA type.

TCRdb reanalysed the reads using MiXCR and keeps one entry per CDR3 protein. The sample holds fewer than 400,000 distinct CDR3 sequences, over 15% seen once. V was shortened by 6 bases and J by 9 bases, with 18 bases between the two germline ends. This CDR3 contains 14 residues. Sequencing was done on a sample of PBMCs. The source is a human donor in good health (CMV status not recorded). Some clones in this sample may be carry-over from other donors' samples. The chain has TRBV12-3 or TRBV12-4 and TRBJ2-1; D is unresolved. Written as DNA, the CDR3 is TGTGCCAGCAGCCCGGGCCCCCCTCCAAGTGAGCAGTTCTTC. Its protein is CASSPGPPPSEQFF.